The 7 T cell receptor beta chains below all came from one sample that was sequenced in a study of T cell responses to AZD1222 COVID-19 vaccine. Profiled with immunoSEQ multiplex PCR; TCRdb holds only in-frame clones, not every one. The sample yields 140,000 to 150,000 clones, about 87% seen once. Here the sequenced sample was peripheral blood, taken on day 0 of AZD1222 vaccination. Receptors were obtained from an adult in good health.

The chain joins TRBV11-2 to TRBJ2-7, with D hard to call. The CDR3 runs 10 residues. V lost 5 bases and J 3 bases, leaving 2 bases between the germline ends. Germline V gene lookup returns CDR1 SGHAT and CDR2 FQNNGV. CDR3 DNA sequence: TGTGCCAGCAGCCACTACGAGCAGTACTTC. Its protein is CASSHYEQYF.

The chain employs TRBV2 and TRBJ2-3, with D possibly matching TRBD1 (6 bases). The V gene lost 7 bases and the J gene lost 0 bases, with 17 bases spanning the gap. The CDR3 has 16 amino acids. The germline CDR1 and CDR2 sequences are SNHLY and FYNNEI. CDR3 coding DNA: TGTGCCAGCACTAGGACAGTGACTATAAGCACAGATACGCAGTATTTT. This gives the protein CASTRTVTISTDTQYF.

This clone was detected once. This chain joins TRBV12-3 or TRBV12-4 and TRBJ1-2; 9 bases agree with TRBD1. The CDR3 sequence is 13 residues long. V lost 4 bases, J lost 9 bases, and 6 bases stayed unmatched. In nucleotides, the CDR3 is TGTGCCAGCAGTTACGGGACAGGGTCGAGCTACACCTTC. Its translation: CASSYGTGSSYTF.

The chain uses TRBV9 and TRBJ2-3, with TRBD2 identical over 8 bases. CDR3 length: 16 residues. The V and J ends lost 3 bases and 1 base, in that order; junction bases with no gene match: 7. Germline V gene data show CDR1 as SGDLS and CDR2 as YYNGEE. The CDR3 spells CASSGFSGTRTDTQYF. Here the CDR3 DNA reads TGTGCCAGCAGCGGTTTTAGCGGGACACGCACAGATACGCAGTATTTT.

The gene calls are TRBV18 and TRBJ2-7; a weak D match, TRBD1 (5 bases). Per the germline V gene, CDR1 is KGHSH and CDR2 is LQKENI. The CDR3 runs to 13 residues. The germline V and J ends were trimmed by 3 bases and 0 bases, with 6 bases remaining between them. The CDR3 protein is CASSPTVSYEQYF. The DNA of the CDR3 is TGTGCCAGCTCACCGACAGTCTCCTACGAGCAGTACTTC.

The chain carries TRBV10-1 and TRBJ2-1; 8 bases line up with TRBD1. V lost 4 bases, J lost 0 bases, and 11 bases stayed unmatched. Germline V lookup: CDR1 WNHNN, CDR2 SYGVQD (reference sequence). This CDR3 contains 18 residues. The CDR3 is CASSGRSQGQGSYNEQFF. CDR3 DNA: TGCGCCAGCAGTGGCCGTTCGCAAGGACAGGGCTCCTACAATGAGCAGTTCTTC.

The V gene is TRBV9, the J gene TRBJ2-1; D call uncertain. Trimming shortened V by 0 bases and J by 2 bases, and 9 bases separated the two germline ends. The length of the CDR3 is 15 residues. CDR1 is SGDLS, CDR2 YYNGEE, per germline. Here the CDR3 reads CASSVVASAYNEQFF. The CDR3 coding sequence is TGTGCCAGCAGCGTAGTGGCTAGTGCCTACAATGAGCAGTTCTTC.